The source of this TCR beta chain is a study of cytomegalovirus exposure and HLA in healthy donors. Whole-study results and caveats: Many donors shared some public TCRs, even though most TCR sequences were rare. It was taken for granted in presence/absence analyses that sequencing depth across donors was roughly uniform. Cytomegalovirus status was reportedly diagnosed by the classifier with high sensitivity and specificity.

The CDR3 is made up of 12 amino acids. The germline V gene has CDR1 MNHEY and CDR2 SVGAGI. V lost 4 bases and J 6 bases, leaving 7 bases between the germline ends. The study ran its PCR with 60 Vbeta and 13 Jbeta primers. Per the original data handling: In a later analysis, the count reached 76 million or so unique TCR beta chains, with about 9.9 million shared. The data were produced by immunoSEQ multiplex PCR, yet TCRdb's version contains in-frame clones alone and is incomplete. V, J and clone size reflect that table, while D and trimming were determined from the DNA. The sample yields approximately 140,000 clones, roughly 82% seen once. Comments on this clone: Its target is unknown.

The sequence came from a man younger than 35 in good health and CMV-seropositive. Sequencing was done on a sample of PBMCs. The chain links TRBV6-5 to TRBJ1-5; no clear D. The CDR3 DNA reads TGTGCCAGCAGTTCCCCGGGTCAGCCCCAGCATTTT. Its protein product is CASSSPGQPQHF.